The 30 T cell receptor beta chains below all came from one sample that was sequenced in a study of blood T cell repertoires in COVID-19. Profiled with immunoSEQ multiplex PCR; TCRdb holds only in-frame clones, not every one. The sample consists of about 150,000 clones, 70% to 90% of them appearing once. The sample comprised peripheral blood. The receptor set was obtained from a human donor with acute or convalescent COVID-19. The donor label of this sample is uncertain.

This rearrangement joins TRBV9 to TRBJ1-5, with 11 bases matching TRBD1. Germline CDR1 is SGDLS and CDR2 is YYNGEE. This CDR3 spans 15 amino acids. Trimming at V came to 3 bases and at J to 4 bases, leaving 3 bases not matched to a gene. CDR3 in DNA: TGTGCCAGCAGCGCGGGACAGGGGGAAAATCAGCCCCAGCATTTT. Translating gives CASSAGQGENQPQHF.

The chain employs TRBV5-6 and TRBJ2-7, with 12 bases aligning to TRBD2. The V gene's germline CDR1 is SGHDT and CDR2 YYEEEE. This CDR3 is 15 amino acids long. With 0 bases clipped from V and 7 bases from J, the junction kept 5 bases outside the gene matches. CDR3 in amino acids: CASSLGLAGAGEQYV. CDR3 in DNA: TGTGCCAGCAGCTTGGGACTAGCGGGAGCAGGGGAGCAGTACGTC.

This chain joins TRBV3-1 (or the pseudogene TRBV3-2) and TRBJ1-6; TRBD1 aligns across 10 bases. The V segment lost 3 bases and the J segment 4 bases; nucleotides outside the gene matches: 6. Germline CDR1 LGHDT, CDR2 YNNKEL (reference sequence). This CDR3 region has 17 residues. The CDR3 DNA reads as TGTGCCAGCAGCCATTCTGGACAGGGGGGATATAATTCACCCCTCCACTTT. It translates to CASSHSGQGGYNSPLHF.

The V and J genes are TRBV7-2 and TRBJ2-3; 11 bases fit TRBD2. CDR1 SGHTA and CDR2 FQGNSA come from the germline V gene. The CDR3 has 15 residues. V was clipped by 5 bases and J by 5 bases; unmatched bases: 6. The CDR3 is CASSRGTSGQDTQYF. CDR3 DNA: TGTGCCAGCAGCCGCGGGACTAGCGGTCAAGATACGCAGTATTTT.

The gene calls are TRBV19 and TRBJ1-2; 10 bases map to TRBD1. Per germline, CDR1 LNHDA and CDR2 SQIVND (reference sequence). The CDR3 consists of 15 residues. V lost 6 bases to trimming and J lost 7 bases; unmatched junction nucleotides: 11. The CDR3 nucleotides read TGTGCCAGTAGCATAAAGACAGGGGGCAGGTTTGGCTACACCTTC. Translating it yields CASSIKTGGRFGYTF.

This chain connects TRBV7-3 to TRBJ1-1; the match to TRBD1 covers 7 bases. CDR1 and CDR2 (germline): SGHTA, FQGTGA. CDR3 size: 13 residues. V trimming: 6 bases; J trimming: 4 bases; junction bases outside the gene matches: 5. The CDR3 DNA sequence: TGTGCCAGCAGTTCAGGGGGAGGCACTGAAGCTTTCTTT. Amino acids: CASSSGGGTEAFF.

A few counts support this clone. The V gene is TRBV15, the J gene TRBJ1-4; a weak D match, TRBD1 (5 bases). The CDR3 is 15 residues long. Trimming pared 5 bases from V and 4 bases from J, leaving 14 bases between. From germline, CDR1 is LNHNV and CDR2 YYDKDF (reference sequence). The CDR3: CATSPPPGGNEKLFF. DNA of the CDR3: TGTGCCACCAGCCCCCCCCCGGGGGGTAATGAAAAACTGTTTTTT.

In DNA form, the CDR3 reads TGTGCCAGCAGCTTATCCCAAGGGGCGCAGGGCTATGGCTACACCTTC. This translates into CASSLSQGAQGYGYTF. The V gene is TRBV7-2, the J gene TRBJ1-2, with D perhaps matching TRBD1 (5 bases). V lost 2 bases and J 4 bases, leaving 17 bases between the germline ends. The CDR3 has 16 residues. Germline V CDR1 and CDR2: SGHTA, FQGNSA.

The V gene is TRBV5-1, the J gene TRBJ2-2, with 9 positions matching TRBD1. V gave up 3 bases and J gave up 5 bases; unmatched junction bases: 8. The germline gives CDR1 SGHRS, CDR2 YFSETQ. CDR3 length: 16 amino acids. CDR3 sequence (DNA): TGCGCCAGCAGCTCGAGGACAGGGGCGGGAACCGGGGAGCTGTTTTTT. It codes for CASSSRTGAGTGELFF.

The CDR3 nucleotides read TGTGCCAGCAGTTTGGCGGCTAATTCACCCCTCCACTTT. This translates into CASSLAANSPLHF. The rearrangement joins TRBV12-3 or TRBV12-4 to TRBJ1-6; no reliable D call. V dropped 3 bases and J dropped 6 bases, with 6 bases sitting between them. The CDR3 covers 13 residues.

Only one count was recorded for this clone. CDR3 sequence: CASRGGGPSSGNTIYF. Here the CDR3 DNA reads TGTGCCAGTAGGGGGGGAGGGCCGAGCTCTGGAAACACCATATATTTT. The rearrangement links TRBV19 to TRBJ1-3; D may be TRBD1 (5 bases). The CDR3 length is 16 residues. Trimming stripped 6 bases from V and 0 bases from J, with 15 bases between. Germline-derived CDR1 and CDR2 are LNHDA and SQIVND (reference sequence).

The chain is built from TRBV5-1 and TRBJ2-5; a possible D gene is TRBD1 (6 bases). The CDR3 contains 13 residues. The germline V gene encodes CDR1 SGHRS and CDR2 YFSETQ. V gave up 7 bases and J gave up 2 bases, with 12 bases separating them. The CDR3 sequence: CASRTALQETQYF. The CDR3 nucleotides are TGCGCCAGCCGGACAGCCCTTCAAGAGACCCAGTACTTC.

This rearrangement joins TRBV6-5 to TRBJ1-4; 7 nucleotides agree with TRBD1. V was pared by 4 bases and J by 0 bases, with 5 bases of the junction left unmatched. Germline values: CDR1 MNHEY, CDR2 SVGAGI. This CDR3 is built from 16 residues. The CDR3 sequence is CASSSHRGTTNEKLFF. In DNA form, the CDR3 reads TGTGCCAGCAGTTCTCACAGGGGCACAACTAATGAAAAACTGTTTTTT.

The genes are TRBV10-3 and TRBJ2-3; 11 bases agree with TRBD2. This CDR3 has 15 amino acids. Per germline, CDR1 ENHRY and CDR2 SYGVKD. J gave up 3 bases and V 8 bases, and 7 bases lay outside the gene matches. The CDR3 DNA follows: TGTGCCATCTCGGGTAGCGGGGGGGTTACAGATACGCAGTATTTT. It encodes CAISGSGGVTDTQYF.

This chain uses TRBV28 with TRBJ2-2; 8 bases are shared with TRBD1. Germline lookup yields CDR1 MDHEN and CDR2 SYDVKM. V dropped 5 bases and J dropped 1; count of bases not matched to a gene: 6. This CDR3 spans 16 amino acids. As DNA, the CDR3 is TGTGCCAGCAGTCCCTGGACAGGGAAGAACACCGGGGAGCTGTTTTTT. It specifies CASSPWTGKNTGELFF. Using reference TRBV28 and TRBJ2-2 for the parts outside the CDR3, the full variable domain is DVKVTQSSRYLVKRTGEKVFLECVQDMDHENMFWYRQDPGLGLRLIYFSYDVKMKEKGDIPEGYSVSREKKERFSLILESASTNQTSMYLCASSPWTGKNTGELFFGEGSRLTVL.

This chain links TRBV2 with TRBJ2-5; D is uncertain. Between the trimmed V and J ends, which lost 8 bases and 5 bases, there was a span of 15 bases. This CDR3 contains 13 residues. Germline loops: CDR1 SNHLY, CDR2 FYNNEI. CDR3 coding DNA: TGTGCCAGCTCGTCACTCCGGTCGGAGACCCAGTACTTC. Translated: CASSSLRSETQYF.

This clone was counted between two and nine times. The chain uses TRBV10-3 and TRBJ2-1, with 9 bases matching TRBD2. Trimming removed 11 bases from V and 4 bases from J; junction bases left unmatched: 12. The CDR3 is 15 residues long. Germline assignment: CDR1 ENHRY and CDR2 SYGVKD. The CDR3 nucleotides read TGTGCCTCATCCCCCCTAGCGGGAACTTACAATGAGCAGTTCTTC. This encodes CASSPLAGTYNEQFF.

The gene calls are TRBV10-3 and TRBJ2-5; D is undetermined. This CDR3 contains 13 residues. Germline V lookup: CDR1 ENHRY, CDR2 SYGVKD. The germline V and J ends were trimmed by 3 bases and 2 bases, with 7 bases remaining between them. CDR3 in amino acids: CAISDDQQETQYF. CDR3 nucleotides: TGTGCCATCAGTGATGATCAGCAAGAGACCCAGTACTTC.

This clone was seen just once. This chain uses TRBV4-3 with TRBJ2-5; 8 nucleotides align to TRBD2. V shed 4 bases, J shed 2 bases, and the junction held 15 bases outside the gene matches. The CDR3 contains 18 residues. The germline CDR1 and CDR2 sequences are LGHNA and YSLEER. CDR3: CASSREPLYAGGQETQYF. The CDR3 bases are TGCGCCAGCAGCCGAGAGCCCCTCTATGCGGGGGGACAAGAGACCCAGTACTTC.

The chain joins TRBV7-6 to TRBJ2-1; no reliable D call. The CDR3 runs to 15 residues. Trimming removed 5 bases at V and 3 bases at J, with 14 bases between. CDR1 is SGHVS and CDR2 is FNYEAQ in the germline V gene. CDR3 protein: CASSPNAVNYNEQFF. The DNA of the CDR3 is TGTGCCAGCAGCCCGAACGCAGTTAACTACAATGAGCAGTTCTTC.

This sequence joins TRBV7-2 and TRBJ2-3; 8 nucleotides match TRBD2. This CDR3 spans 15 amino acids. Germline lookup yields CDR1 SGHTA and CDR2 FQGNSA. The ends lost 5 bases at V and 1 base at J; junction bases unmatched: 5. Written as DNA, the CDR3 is TGTGCCAGCAGCGTTAGCGGGGTGGGCACAGATACGCAGTATTTT. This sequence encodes CASSVSGVGTDTQYF.

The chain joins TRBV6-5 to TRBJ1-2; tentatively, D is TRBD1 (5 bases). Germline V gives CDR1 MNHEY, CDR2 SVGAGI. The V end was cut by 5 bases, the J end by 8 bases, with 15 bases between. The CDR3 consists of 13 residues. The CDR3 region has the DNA TGTGCCAGCAGTCCCCATGGGGCGCGGGGCTACACCTTC. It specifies CASSPHGARGYTF.

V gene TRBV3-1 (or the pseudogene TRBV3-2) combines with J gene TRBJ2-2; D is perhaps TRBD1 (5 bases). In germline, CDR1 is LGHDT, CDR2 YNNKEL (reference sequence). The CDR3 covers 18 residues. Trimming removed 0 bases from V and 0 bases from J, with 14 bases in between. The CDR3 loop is CASSQDASQGPNTGELFF. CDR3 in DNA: TGTGCCAGCAGCCAAGACGCGTCCCAGGGCCCGAACACCGGGGAGCTGTTTTTT.

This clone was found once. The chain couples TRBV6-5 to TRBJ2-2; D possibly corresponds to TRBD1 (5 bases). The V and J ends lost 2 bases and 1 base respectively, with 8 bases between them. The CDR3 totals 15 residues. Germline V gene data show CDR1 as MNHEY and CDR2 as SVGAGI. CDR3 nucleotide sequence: TGTGCCAGCAGTTACCGCCAGGGGAACACCGGGGAGCTGTTTTTT. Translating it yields CASSYRQGNTGELFF.

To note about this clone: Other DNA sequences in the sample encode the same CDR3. The CDR3 DNA reads TGTGCCAGCAGTCAGGACAGGAACTATGGCTACACCTTC. Protein: CASSQDRNYGYTF. The V and J genes are TRBV28 and TRBJ1-2; TRBD1 matches 7 bases. Per germline, CDR1 MDHEN and CDR2 SYDVKM. Unmatched junction bases numbered 2, after V lost 5 bases and J lost 2 bases. The CDR3 has 13 residues.

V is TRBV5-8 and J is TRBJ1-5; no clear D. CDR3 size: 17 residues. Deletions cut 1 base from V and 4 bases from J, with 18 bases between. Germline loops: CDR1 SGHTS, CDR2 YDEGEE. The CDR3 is CASSLWNEAGRNQPQHF. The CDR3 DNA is TGTGCCAGCAGCTTGTGGAACGAGGCCGGTAGAAATCAGCCCCAGCATTTT.

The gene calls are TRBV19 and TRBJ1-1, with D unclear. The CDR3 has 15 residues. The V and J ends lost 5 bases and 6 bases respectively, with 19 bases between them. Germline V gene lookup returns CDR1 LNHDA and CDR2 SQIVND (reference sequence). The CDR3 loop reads CASSGSAEPTAEAFF. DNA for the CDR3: TGTGCCAGTAGTGGTTCCGCCGAACCTACCGCTGAAGCTTTCTTT. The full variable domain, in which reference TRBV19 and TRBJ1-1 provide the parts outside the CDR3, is DGGITQSPKYLFRKEGQNVTLSCEQNLNHDAMYWYRQDPGQGLRLIYYSQIVNDFQKGDIAEGYSVSREKKESFPLTVTSAQKNPTAFYLCASSGSAEPTAEAFFGQGTRLTVV.

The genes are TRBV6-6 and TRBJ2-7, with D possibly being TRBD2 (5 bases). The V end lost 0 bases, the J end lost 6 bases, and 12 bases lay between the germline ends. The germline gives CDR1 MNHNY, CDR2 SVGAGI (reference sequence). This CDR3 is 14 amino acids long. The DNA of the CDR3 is TGTGCCAGCAGTTACTCCAATAGCGCAGGCGAGCAGTACTTC. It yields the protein CASSYSNSAGEQYF.

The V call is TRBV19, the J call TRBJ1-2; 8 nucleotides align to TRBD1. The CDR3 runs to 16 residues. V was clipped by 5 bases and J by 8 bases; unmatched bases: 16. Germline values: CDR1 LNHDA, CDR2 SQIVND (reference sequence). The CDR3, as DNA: TGTGCCAGTAGTCCAACCGGACAGGGAGGTTCGGAGGGCTACACCTTC. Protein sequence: CASSPTGQGGSEGYTF.

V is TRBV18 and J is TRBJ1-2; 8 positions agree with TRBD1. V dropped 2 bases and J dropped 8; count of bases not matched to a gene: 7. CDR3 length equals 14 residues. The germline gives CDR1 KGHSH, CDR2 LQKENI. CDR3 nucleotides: TGTGCCAGCTCACCATTACAACAGGGGGAAGGCTACACCTTC. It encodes CASSPLQQGEGYTF.